A single sample is the source of the 19 T cell receptor beta chains below, sequenced in a study of cytomegalovirus exposure and HLA in healthy donors. Use of 60 Vbeta and 13 Jbeta primers characterized the PCR. Profiled with immunoSEQ multiplex PCR; TCRdb holds only in-frame clones, not every one. Among fewer than 70,000 clones listed, around 68% were seen once. The sequencing sample was made of PBMCs. The receptors were sampled from a woman in her 30s in good health and CMV-seronegative.

The rearrangement uses TRBV5-1 and TRBJ1-1; 7 bases agree with TRBD1. The ends lost 6 bases at V and 5 bases at J; junction bases unmatched: 16. This CDR3 has 16 residues. Germline values: CDR1 SGHRS, CDR2 YFSETQ. CDR3 DNA: TGCGCCAGCATACTCGACAGGGCGCTAGGGGGGACTGAAGCTTTCTTT. Protein product: CASILDRALGGTEAFF.

V is TRBV7-9 and J is TRBJ1-1; possibly TRBD1 for D (6 bases). CDR3 size: 15 residues. CDR1 and CDR2 from the germline V gene are SEHNR and FQNEAQ (reference sequence). The V and J ends lost 4 bases and 1 base respectively, with 13 bases between them. This CDR3 reads CASSYPKTGNTEAFF. CDR3 in DNA: TGTGCCAGCAGCTACCCTAAGACAGGGAACACTGAAGCTTTCTTT.

The chain uses TRBV30 and TRBJ1-4, with unresolved D. Germline CDR1 GTSNPN, CDR2 SVGIG (reference sequence). V shed 2 bases and J shed 6 bases, with 13 bases lying between them. The CDR3 runs to 14 residues. The CDR3 nucleotides read TGTGCCTGGAGTCGGCCCCCAGCGGATGAAAAACTGTTTTTT. This sequence encodes CAWSRPPADEKLFF.

The V call is TRBV29-1, the J call TRBJ1-3; D might be TRBD1 (5 bases). Germline values: CDR1 SQVTM, CDR2 ANQGSEA. The CDR3 spans 15 residues. Trimming removed 0 bases from V and 0 bases from J, with 9 bases in between. The CDR3 sequence is CSVEDWGGSGNTIYF. The DNA for the CDR3 is TGCAGCGTTGAAGATTGGGGGGGCTCTGGAAACACCATATATTTT.

J is TRBJ2-7 and V is TRBV6-1; 14 bases are a match to TRBD2. Losses at the gene ends were 3 bases for V and 2 bases for J; bases not matched to a gene: 0. This CDR3 contains 15 residues. Germline V CDR1 and CDR2: MNHNS, SASEGT. The CDR3 reads CASSETSGGAYEQYF. The CDR3 coding sequence is TGTGCCAGCAGTGAGACTAGCGGGGGGGCCTACGAGCAGTACTTC.

The chain is built from TRBV14 and TRBJ2-7; D gene ambiguous. V lost 1 base and J 4 bases, leaving 11 bases between the germline ends. CDR1 SGHDN and CDR2 FVKESK come from the germline V gene. This CDR3 is 14 amino acids long. CDR3 bases: TGTGCCAGCAGCCAAGGATTGCGCCTGTACGAGCAGTACTTC. It is translated as CASSQGLRLYEQYF.

V is TRBV7-9 and J is TRBJ1-4; D is possibly TRBD1 (6 bases). The CDR3 length is 15 residues. Germline loops: CDR1 SEHNR, CDR2 FQNEAQ (reference sequence). Trimming took off 5 bases at V and 5 bases at J, with 15 bases between the two ends. The CDR3 region is CASSEGHLFNEKLFF. The CDR3, as DNA: TGTGCCAGCAGCGAGGGACATCTCTTCAATGAAAAACTGTTTTTT.

This clone was detected a few times. V gene TRBV7-9 combines with J gene TRBJ2-2; 7 bases agree with TRBD1. V trimming: 5 bases; J trimming: 6 bases; junction bases outside the gene matches: 12. This CDR3 is built from 16 residues. Germline V gene data show CDR1 as SEHNR and CDR2 as FQNEAQ (reference sequence). Here the CDR3 reads CASSTPLPGGPGELFF. The CDR3 DNA sequence: TGTGCCAGCAGCACGCCTCTGCCAGGGGGTCCCGGGGAGCTGTTTTTT.

The V and J genes are TRBV7-8 and TRBJ2-1; D unclear. Trimming pared 3 bases from V and 2 bases from J, leaving 8 bases between. Germline-derived CDR1 and CDR2 are SGHVS and FQNEAQ. The length of the CDR3 is 14 residues. The DNA for the CDR3 is TGTGCCAGCAGCTTTAATGAGGCCTACAATGAGCAGTTCTTC. This sequence encodes CASSFNEAYNEQFF. Combining the CDR3 with reference TRBV7-8 and TRBJ2-1 gives the whole variable domain GAGVSQSPRYKVAKRGQDVALRCDPISGHVSLFWYQQALGQGPEFLTYFQNEAQLDKSGLPSDRFFAERPEGSVSTLKIQRTQQEDSAVYLCASSFNEAYNEQFFGPGTRLTVL.

This sequence joins TRBV7-9 and TRBJ1-1, with 8 bases fitting TRBD1. CDR3 length: 14 amino acids. Trimming took 3 bases from V and 4 from J; bases not matched to a gene: 4. In germline, CDR1 is SEHNR, CDR2 FQNEAQ (reference sequence). CDR3 in DNA: TGTGCCAGCAGCTTCCTTACAGGGGGCACTGAAGCTTTCTTT. It yields the protein CASSFLTGGTEAFF.

J is TRBJ1-1 and V is TRBV7-9; the match to TRBD1 covers 7 bases. J was trimmed by 7 bases and V by 1 base; bases with no gene match: 6. Germline V gene lookup returns CDR1 SEHNR and CDR2 FQNEAQ (reference sequence). The CDR3 runs 14 residues. The CDR3 DNA sequence: TGTGCCAGCAGCTTAGGGGGACAGAGAAATGAAGCTTTCTTT. It codes for CASSLGGQRNEAFF.

V usage is TRBV7-2 and J usage is TRBJ2-3, with TRBD2 matching over 9 bases. The germline V gene has CDR1 SGHTA and CDR2 FQGNSA. The CDR3 length is 16 residues. The junction had 8 bases not matched to a gene; V was cut back by 5 bases and J by 2 bases. The CDR3 here is CASSVGLAGITDTQYF. The CDR3 DNA is TGTGCCAGCAGCGTAGGGCTAGCGGGAATCACAGATACGCAGTATTTT.

The chain uses TRBV7-2 and TRBJ2-3, with a tentative D call TRBD2 (5 bases). V lost 2 bases to trimming and J lost 7 bases, with 10 bases between them. This CDR3 has 13 amino acids. Germline lookup yields CDR1 SGHTA and CDR2 FQGNSA. CDR3 sequence reads: CASSLREPNTQYF. The CDR3 DNA sequence: TGTGCCAGCAGCTTACGGGAACCGAATACGCAGTATTTT.

V is TRBV19 and J is TRBJ1-5; the D gene is possibly TRBD1 (6 bases). Germline V gene lookup returns CDR1 LNHDA and CDR2 SQIVND (reference sequence). Deletions cut 1 base from V and 1 base from J, with 8 bases between. The CDR3 covers 15 residues. This CDR3 reads CASSIVGGSNQPQHF. CDR3 in DNA: TGTGCCAGTAGTATAGTAGGGGGAAGCAATCAGCCCCAGCATTTT. The full variable domain, in which reference TRBV19 and TRBJ1-5 provide the parts outside the CDR3, is DGGITQSPKYLFRKEGQNVTLSCEQNLNHDAMYWYRQDPGQGLRLIYYSQIVNDFQKGDIAEGYSVSREKKESFPLTVTSAQKNPTAFYLCASSIVGGSNQPQHFGDGTRLSIL.

The chain couples TRBV7-7 to TRBJ2-7, with a weak D call TRBD1 (5 bases). With 5 bases removed from V and 7 bases from J, the gap between germline ends came to 21 bases. From germline, CDR1 is SSHAT and CDR2 FNYEAQ (reference sequence). CDR3 length: 15 amino acids. Written as DNA, the CDR3 is TGTGCCAGCAGCCGAGACCGGACACGAGTGGAGGAGCAGTACTTC. It codes for CASSRDRTRVEEQYF.

The chain is built from TRBV6-5 and TRBJ2-3; TRBD2 matches 7 bases. CDR1 and CDR2 from the germline V gene are MNHEY and SVGAGI. This CDR3 is built from 15 residues. Trimming removed 6 bases from V and 0 bases from J; junction bases left unmatched: 6. The CDR3 here is CASSVLAPSTDTQYF. CDR3 DNA sequence: TGTGCCAGCAGCGTACTAGCGCCTAGCACAGATACGCAGTATTTT.

The chain combines TRBV18 with TRBJ1-6; D may be TRBD1 (5 bases). The germline CDR1 and CDR2 sequences are KGHSH and LQKENI. The V gene lost 2 bases and the J gene lost 8 bases, with 7 bases spanning the gap. The CDR3 has 13 amino acids. DNA of the CDR3: TGTGCCAGCTCACCAGAGACAGATTCACCCCTCCACTTT. Encoded protein: CASSPETDSPLHF.

J is TRBJ2-2 and V is TRBV6-1, with D hard to call. The CDR3 length is 12 residues. Trimming cost V 5 bases and J 5 bases, with 6 bases left between them. In germline, CDR1 is MNHNS, CDR2 SASEGT. The CDR3 coding sequence is TGTGCCAGCAGTTCCCTGACCGGGGAGCTGTTTTTT. Its translation: CASSSLTGELFF.

This sequence joins TRBV2 and TRBJ2-7, with D maybe TRBD2 (6 bases). The CDR3 runs to 13 residues. The germline CDR1 and CDR2 sequences are SNHLY and FYNNEI. V was shortened by 3 bases and J by 3 bases, with 9 bases between the two germline ends. The CDR3 DNA reads as TGTGCCAGCAGTGAGGGACTGTTCTACGAGCAGTACTTC. Residues: CASSEGLFYEQYF. Full variable domain (outside the CDR3, taken from reference TRBV2 and TRBJ2-7): EPEVTQTPSHQVTQMGQEVILRCVPISNHLYFYWYRQILGQKVEFLVSFYNNEISEKSEIFDDQFSVERPDGSNFTLKIRSTKLEDSAMYFCASSEGLFYEQYFGPGTRLTVT.